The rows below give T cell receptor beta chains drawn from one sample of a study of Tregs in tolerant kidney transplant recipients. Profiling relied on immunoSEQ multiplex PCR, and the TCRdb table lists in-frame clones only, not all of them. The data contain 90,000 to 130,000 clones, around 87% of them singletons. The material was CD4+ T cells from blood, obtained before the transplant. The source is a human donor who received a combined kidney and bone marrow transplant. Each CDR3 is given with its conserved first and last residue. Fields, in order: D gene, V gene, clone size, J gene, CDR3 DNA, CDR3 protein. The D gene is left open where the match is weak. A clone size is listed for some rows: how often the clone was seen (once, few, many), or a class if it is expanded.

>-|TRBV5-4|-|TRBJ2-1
TGTGCCAGCAACGCCCAAGACCCGGGTAATGAGCAGTTCTTC
CASNAQDPGNEQFF
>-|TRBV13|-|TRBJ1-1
TGTGCCAGCAGCTCTAGGGGACAACGATTGAAGAACACTGAAGCTTTCTTT
CASSSRGQRLKNTEAFF
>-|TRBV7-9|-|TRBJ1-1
TGTGCCAGCAGCTTTGGGGAAGGGAGGGGAAACACTGAAGCTTTCTTT
CASSFGEGRGNTEAFF
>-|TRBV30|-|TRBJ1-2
TGTGCCTGGAGTGTTGGATTACCGGCGGGTGGCTACACCTTC
CAWSVGLPAGGYTF
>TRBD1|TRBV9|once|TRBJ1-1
TGTGCCAGTCCGGGACAGCCCAGATGGGTTTCGATCTTCTTT
CASPGQPRWVSIFF
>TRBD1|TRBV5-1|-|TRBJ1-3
TGCGCCAGCAGCTTGCAGCCAGGGGGCTCTGGAAACACCATATATTTT
CASSLQPGGSGNTIYF
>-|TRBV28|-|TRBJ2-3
TGTGCCAGCAGTCGCGGACTCGGGCCAGATACGCAGTATTTT
CASSRGLGPDTQYF
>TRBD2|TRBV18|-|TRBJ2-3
TGTGCCAGCTCGGTCCTAGCGGCCGACACAGATACGCAGTATTTT
CASSVLAADTDTQYF
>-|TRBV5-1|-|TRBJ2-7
TGCGCCAGCAGCTTGGAGCAGGCCTCATACGAGCAGTACTTC
CASSLEQASYEQYF
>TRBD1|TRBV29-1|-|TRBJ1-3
TGCAGCGTTGACCGGCAGGGGGCTGGAAACACCATATATTTT
CSVDRQGAGNTIYF
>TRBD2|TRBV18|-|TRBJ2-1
TGTGCCAGCTCACCCGGACTAGCGGGGAAACGATCCTACAATGAGCAGTTCTTC
CASSPGLAGKRSYNEQFF
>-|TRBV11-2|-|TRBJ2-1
TGTGCCAGCAGCTTAAGCAGGAACCTCGAGCAGTTCTTC
CASSLSRNLEQFF
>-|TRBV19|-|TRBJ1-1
TGTGCCAGTAGTATAGTATCCTCCGGTTCCACTGAAGCTTTCTTT
CASSIVSSGSTEAFF
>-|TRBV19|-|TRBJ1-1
TGTGCCAGTAGTATTGGAGGGTTTGAAGCTTTCTTT
CASSIGGFEAFF
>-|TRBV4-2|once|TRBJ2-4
TGTGCCAGCAGCCAAGAGCTCGAATCGGGGCGGGGCAAAAACATTCAGTACTTC
CASSQELESGRGKNIQYF
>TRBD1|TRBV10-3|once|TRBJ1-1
TGTGCCATCAGGAGGACAGGGGGGAACACTGAAGCTTTCTTT
CAIRRTGGNTEAFF
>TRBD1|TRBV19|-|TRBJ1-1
TGTGCCAGTAGAGAGACAGGGAGTGGTGGCACTGAAGCTTTCTTT
CASRETGSGGTEAFF
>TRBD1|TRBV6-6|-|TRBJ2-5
TGTGCCAGCAGTTACCCCGGACAGGGAGGTCTGGAGACCCAGTACTTC
CASSYPGQGGLETQYF
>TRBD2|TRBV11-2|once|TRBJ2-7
TGTGCCAGCAGCTTATTAAGCGGGGGCTCCTACGAGCAGTACTTC
CASSLLSGGSYEQYF
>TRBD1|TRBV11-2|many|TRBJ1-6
TGTGCCAGCAGCGCGCAAAGACAGGGGCCGGCACCCCTCCACTTT
CASSAQRQGPAPLHF
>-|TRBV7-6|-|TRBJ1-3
TGTGCCAGCAGCAGCGGACGGATCAACTCTGGAAACACCATATATTTT
CASSSGRINSGNTIYF
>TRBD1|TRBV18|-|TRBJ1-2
TGTGCCAGCTCACCTATACAGGGGTCCCCTTATGGCTACACCTTC
CASSPIQGSPYGYTF
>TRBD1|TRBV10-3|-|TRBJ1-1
TGTGCCATCAGTGAGTCAGGACAGGGTGGGCACACTGAAGCTTTCTTT
CAISESGQGGHTEAFF
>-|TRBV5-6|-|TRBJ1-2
TGTGCCAGCAGCTTGATCACACTTTCGGGCTATGGCTACACCTTC
CASSLITLSGYGYTF
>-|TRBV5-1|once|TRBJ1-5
TGCGCCAGCAGCTTGGAAGGGGGTAGCAATCAGCCCCAGCATTTT
CASSLEGGSNQPQHF
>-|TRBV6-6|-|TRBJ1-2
TGTGCCAGCAGTTACTCGACAGACGGGGGCTACACCTTC
CASSYSTDGGYTF
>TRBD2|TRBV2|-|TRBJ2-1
TGTGCCAGCAGAGCATCGACTAGCGGGGGGGCGAGGAATGAGCAGTTCTTC
CASRASTSGGARNEQFF
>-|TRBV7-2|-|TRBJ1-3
TGTGCCAGCAGCGCCCTTAGCTCTGGAAACACCATATATTTT
CASSALSSGNTIYF
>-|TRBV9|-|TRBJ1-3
TGTGCCAGCAGCGTAGAACAGGTCGGAAACACCATATATTTT
CASSVEQVGNTIYF
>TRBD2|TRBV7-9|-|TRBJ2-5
TGTGCCAGCAGCTTACGGCGGGGGGGCCCCTTGGAGACCCAGTACTTC
CASSLRRGGPLETQYF
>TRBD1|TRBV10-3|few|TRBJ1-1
TGTGCCATTGGACAGGACCTTGAAGCTTTCTTT
CAIGQDLEAFF
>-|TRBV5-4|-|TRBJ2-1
TGTGCCAGCAGCCCCGGACGGAGGGAGGATGAGCAGTTCTTC
CASSPGRREDEQFF
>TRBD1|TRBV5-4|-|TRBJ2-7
TGTGCCAGCAGCACGGCGACAGGGGGCTCCTACGAGCAGTACTTC
CASSTATGGSYEQYF
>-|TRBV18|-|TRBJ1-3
TGTGCCAGCTCACCGGTAGAGGCCACAAGGGGAAACACCATATATTTT
CASSPVEATRGNTIYF
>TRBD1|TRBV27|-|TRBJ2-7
TGTGCCAGCAGTTCCATTATACAGGGGGCGGGAGAGCAGTACTTC
CASSSIIQGAGEQYF
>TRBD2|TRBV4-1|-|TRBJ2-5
TGCGCCAGCAGCCGGGGACTAGCGGGGTTACAAGAGACCCAGTACTTC
CASSRGLAGLQETQYF
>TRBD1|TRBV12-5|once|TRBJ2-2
TGTGCTAGTGGTTCACTAGAGGGGGCATACACCGGGGAGCTGTTTTTT
CASGSLEGAYTGELFF
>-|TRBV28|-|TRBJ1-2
TGTGCCAGCAACGCGGGCGAGGCTAACTATGGCTACACCTTC
CASNAGEANYGYTF